These 6 T cell receptor beta chains were sequenced from one sample in a study of tumor-infiltrating lymphocytes in primary liver carcinoma. Germline DNA was also extracted, with blood RNA taken from unsorted whole blood. From approximately 500 ng total RNA, TCR beta cDNA was generated with a primer in the constant region. Nested multiplex PCR, run for three rounds with slightly modified ARM-PCR, yielded TCR beta libraries. A C-beta reverse primer and TRBV1-TRBV30 forward primers served in each of the first two PCR rounds, at 9 to 10 cycles apiece. TCRdb ran MiXCR on the multiplex PCR reads and lists one entry per CDR3 protein. This table has about 350,000 distinct CDR3 sequences, around 60% appearing once. Sequenced input: peripheral blood. The receptors derive from a man aged 35 to 55 with primary liver carcinoma and hepatitis B virus infection.

This clonotype was counted many times. This chain uses TRBV6-2 or TRBV6-3 with TRBJ2-1, with 11 bases identical to TRBD2. V lost 9 bases to trimming and J lost 9 bases; unmatched junction nucleotides: 10. The germline V gene encodes CDR1 MNHEY and CDR2 SVGEGT. This CDR3 is 14 amino acids long. The CDR3 reads CASTGTSGLGEQFF. CDR3 nucleotides: TGTGCCAGTACCGGGACTAGCGGTCTAGGTGAGCAGTTCTTC.

For this clonotype: Possible read error: a much larger clone is one base away. Because the CDR3 is missing its conserved closing phenylalanine or tryptophan, this is likely a read error. The chain recombines TRBV6-5 with TRBJ1-2; D may be TRBD1 (5 bases). Germline V gene data show CDR1 as MNHEY and CDR2 as SVGAGI. There are 13 residues in the CDR3. V was trimmed by 8 bases and J by 8 bases, leaving 18 bases between them. CDR3 bases: TGTGCCAGCTACCCTAGGAAGGGGATAGGCTACACCCTC. Amino acid sequence: CASYPRKGIGYTL.

The table lists this clonotype with a few counts. The V and J genes are TRBV4-1 and TRBJ2-2; tentative D call: TRBD1 (5 bases). CDR3 length: 16 residues. V dropped 2 bases and J dropped 4 bases, with 14 bases sitting between them. The germline V gene encodes CDR1 MGHRA and CDR2 YSYEKL. CDR3 residues: CASSQRAGRFTGELFF. The DNA for the CDR3 is TGCGCCAGCAGCCAAAGGGCAGGGCGGTTCACCGGGGAGCTGTTTTTT.

This clonotype came up many times. This sequence joins TRBV4-2 and TRBJ2-5, with 9 nucleotides matching TRBD1. Trimming removed 1 base from V and 5 bases from J; junction bases left unmatched: 8. Germline assignment: CDR1 LGHNA and CDR2 YNFKEQ. The CDR3 runs 16 residues. The DNA for the CDR3 is TGTGCCAGCAGCCAAGCCAGGGACAGGGTTGGGGAGACCCAGTACTTC. Translation gives CASSQARDRVGETQYF.

This clonotype appeared once. At one end, the junction sequence differs from germline, possibly due to a read error. The V gene is TRBV5-5, the J gene TRBJ1-2; perhaps TRBD1 as D (6 bases). Germline CDR1 is SGHKS and CDR2 is YYEKEE (reference sequence). This CDR3 spans 13 amino acids. CDR3 in amino acids: CASRTGTSQGYAF. CDR3 DNA sequence: TGTGCCAGCAGAACCGGGACATCGCAAGGCTACGCCTTC.

As regards this clonotype: It may be a read error: a sequence one base away is much more abundant. This rearrangement joins TRBV5-5 to TRBJ2-7; D may be TRBD1 (6 bases). Germline-derived CDR1 and CDR2 are SGHKS and YYEKEE (reference sequence). The CDR3 extends over 13 amino acids. The CDR3 spells CACSLTGPGEQYF. As DNA, the CDR3 is TGTGCCTGCAGCTTGACAGGACCTGGGGAGCAGTACTTC.